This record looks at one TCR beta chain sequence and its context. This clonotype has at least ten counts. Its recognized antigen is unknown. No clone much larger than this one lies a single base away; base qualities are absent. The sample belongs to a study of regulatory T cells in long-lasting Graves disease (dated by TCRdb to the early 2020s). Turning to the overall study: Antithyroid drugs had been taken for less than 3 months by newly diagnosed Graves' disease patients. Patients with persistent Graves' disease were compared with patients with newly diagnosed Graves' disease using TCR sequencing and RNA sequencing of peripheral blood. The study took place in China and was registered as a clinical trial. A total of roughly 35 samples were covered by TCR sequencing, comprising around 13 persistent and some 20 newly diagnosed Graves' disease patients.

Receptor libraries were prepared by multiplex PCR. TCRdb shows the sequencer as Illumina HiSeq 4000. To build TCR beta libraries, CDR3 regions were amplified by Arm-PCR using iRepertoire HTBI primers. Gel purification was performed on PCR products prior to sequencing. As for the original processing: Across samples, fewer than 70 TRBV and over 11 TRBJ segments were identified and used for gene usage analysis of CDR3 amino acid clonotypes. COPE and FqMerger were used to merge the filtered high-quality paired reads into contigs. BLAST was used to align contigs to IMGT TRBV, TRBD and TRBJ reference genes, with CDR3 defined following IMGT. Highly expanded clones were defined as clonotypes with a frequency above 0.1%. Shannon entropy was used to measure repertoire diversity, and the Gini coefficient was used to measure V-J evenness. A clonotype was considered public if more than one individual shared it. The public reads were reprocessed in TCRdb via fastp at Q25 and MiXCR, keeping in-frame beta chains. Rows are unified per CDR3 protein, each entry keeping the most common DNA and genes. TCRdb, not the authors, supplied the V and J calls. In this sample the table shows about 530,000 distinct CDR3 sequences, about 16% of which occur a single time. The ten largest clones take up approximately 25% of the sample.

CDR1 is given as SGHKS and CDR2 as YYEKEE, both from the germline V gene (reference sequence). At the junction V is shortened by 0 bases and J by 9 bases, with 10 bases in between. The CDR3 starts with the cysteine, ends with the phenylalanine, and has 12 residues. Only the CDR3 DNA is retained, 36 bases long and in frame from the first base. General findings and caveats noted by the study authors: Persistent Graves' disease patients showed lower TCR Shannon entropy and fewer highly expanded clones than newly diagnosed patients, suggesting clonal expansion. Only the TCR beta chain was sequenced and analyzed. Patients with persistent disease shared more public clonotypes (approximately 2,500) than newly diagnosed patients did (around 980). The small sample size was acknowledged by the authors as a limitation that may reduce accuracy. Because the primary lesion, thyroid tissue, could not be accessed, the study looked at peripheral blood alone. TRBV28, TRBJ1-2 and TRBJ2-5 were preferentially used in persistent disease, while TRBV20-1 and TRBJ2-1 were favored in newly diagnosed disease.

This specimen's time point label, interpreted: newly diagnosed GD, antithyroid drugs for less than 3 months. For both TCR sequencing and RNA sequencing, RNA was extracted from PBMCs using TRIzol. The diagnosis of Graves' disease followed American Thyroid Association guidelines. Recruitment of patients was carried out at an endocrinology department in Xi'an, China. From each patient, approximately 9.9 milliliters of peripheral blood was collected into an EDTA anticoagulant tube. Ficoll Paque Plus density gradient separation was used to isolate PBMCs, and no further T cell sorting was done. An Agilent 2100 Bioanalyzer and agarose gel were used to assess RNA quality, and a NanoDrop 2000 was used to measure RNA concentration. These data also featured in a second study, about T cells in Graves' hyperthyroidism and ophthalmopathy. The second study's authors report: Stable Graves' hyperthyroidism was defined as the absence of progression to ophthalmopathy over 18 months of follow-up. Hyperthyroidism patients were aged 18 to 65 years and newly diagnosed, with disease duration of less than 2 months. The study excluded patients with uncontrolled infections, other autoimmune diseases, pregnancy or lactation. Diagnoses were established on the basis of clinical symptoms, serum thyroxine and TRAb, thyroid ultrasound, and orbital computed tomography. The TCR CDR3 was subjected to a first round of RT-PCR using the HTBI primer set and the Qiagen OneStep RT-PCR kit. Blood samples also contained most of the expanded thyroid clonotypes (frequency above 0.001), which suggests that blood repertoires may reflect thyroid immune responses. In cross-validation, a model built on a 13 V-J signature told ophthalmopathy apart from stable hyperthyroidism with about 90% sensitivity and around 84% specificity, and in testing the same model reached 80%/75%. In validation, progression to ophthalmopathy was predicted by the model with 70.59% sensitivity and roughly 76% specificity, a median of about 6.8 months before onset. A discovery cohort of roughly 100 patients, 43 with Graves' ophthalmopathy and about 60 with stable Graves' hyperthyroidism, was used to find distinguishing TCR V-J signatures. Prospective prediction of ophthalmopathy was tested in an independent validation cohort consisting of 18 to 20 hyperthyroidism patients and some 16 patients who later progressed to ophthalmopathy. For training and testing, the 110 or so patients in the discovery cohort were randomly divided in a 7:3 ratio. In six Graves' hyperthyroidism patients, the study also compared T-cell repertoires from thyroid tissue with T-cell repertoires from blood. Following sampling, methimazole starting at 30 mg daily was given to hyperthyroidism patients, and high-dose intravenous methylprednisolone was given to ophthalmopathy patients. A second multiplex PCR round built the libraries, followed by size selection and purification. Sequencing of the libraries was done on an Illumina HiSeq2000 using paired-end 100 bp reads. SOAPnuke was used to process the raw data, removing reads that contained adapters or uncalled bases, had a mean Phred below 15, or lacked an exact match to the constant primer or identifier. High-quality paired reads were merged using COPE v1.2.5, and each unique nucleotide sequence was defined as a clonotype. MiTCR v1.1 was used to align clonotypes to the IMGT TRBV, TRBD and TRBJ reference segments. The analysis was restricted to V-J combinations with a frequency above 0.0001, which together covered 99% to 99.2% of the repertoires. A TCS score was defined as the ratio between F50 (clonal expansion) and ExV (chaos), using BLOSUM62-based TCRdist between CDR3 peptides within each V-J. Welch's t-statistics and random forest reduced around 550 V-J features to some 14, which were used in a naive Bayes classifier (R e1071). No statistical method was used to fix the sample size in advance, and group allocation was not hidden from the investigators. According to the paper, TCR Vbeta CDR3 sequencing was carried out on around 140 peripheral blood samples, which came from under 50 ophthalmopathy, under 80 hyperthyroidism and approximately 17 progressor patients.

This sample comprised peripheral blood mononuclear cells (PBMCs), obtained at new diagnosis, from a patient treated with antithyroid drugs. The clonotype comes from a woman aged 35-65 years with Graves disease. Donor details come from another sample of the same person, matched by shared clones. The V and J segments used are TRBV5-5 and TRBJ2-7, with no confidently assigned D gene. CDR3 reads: CASSLGLWAQYF. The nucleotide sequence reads TGTGCCAGCAGCTTGGGACTCTGGGCGCAGTACTTC.